The source of this T cell receptor beta chain is a study of T cell repertoires in cytomegalovirus infection. Study-wide context: Matching HLA type, along with CMV infection, was indicated by public TCR beta signatures. Overall study findings and caveats: In two of eight donors, the top clonotype was HLA-C-restricted CMV-specific. Summed public TCR beta family frequency identified CMV carriers bearing the relevant HLA.

The V and J ends lost 5 bases and 4 bases, in that order; junction bases with no gene match: 6. The CDR3 is made up of 14 amino acids. Germline CDR1 and CDR2: MDHEN and SYDVKM. This clonotype has ten or more counts. What it binds is not known. TCRdb re-derived calls from the reads in MiXCR, one entry per CDR3 protein. The sample carries some 390,000 distinct CDR3 sequences, 15% to 20% recorded once. This TCR was sampled from a human donor in good health (CMV status not recorded). Some clones in this sample may be carry-over from other donors' samples. Sequenced: PBMCs. This sequence joins TRBV28 and TRBJ2-7; 9 bases map to TRBD2. The CDR3, as DNA: TGTGCCAGCAGTCCATTAGCGGGGGCATACGAGCAGTACTTC. Translation gives CASSPLAGAYEQYF.